The 25 T cell receptor beta chains given below trace back to one sample, sequenced in a study. TCRdb redid the calling of the 5' RACE reads with MiXCR, one entry per CDR3 protein. The sample has about 57,000 distinct CDR3 sequences; about 26% are singletons. Treg sorting used a CD4+CD25+CD127-/low gate. Sequenced input: tumor-infiltrating Tregs sorted from the breast tumor. Receptor source: a female donor with breast cancer.

This clonotype has a count of ten or more. The CDR3: CASTEAQETQYF. The DNA for the CDR3 is TGTGCCAGCACTGAGGCTCAAGAGACCCAGTACTTC. The rearrangement links TRBV2 to TRBJ2-5; D call uncertain. The CDR3 runs 12 residues. CDR1 and CDR2 from the germline V gene are SNHLY and FYNNEI. Trimming pared 7 bases from V and 2 bases from J, leaving 8 bases between.

The chain recombines TRBV6-2 or TRBV6-3 with TRBJ2-5; the D gene is possibly TRBD1 (5 bases). The germline V gene encodes CDR1 MNHEY and CDR2 SVGEGT. The V end lost 5 bases, the J end lost 5 bases, and 12 bases lay between the germline ends. This CDR3 has 13 amino acids. DNA for the CDR3: TGTGCCAGCAGTGGTGACAGTAGGGAGACCCAGTACTTC. Translation gives CASSGDSRETQYF.

This clonotype came up a few times. The chain has TRBV6-5 and TRBJ1-6; 7 bases are a match to TRBD1. Per the germline V gene, CDR1 is MNHEY and CDR2 is SVGAGI. This CDR3 region has 13 residues. With 7 bases clipped from V and 11 bases from J, the junction kept 8 bases outside the gene matches. The CDR3 DNA reads as TGTGCCAGCACCCAGGGGGGGAAAGCACCCCTCCACTTT. Translation gives CASTQGGKAPLHF.

The table lists this clonotype with many counts. J is TRBJ2-2 and V is TRBV3-1, with D maybe TRBD1 (7 bases). Germline-derived CDR1 and CDR2 are LGHDT and YNNKEL (reference sequence). The germline V and J ends were trimmed by 4 bases and 8 bases, with 11 bases remaining between them. The CDR3 contains 13 residues. Written as DNA, the CDR3 is TGTGCCAGCAGCCGACAGGGAGGAGGGGAGCTGTTTTTT. Translated, it gives CASSRQGGGELFF.

Points on this clonotype: One end of the junction does not line up with germline, which may come from a read error. The rearrangement joins TRBV28 to TRBJ1-1; D gene unclear. Germline-derived CDR1 and CDR2 are MDHEN and SYDVKM. The CDR3 totals 12 residues. In DNA, the CDR3 is TGTGCCTGCAGCTACTTGGGGACTGAAGCTTTCTTT. Its protein product is CACSYLGTEAFF.

This clonotype was seen ten or more times. The chain's CDR3 is CASSQEGSRSGGELFF. CDR3 sequence (DNA): TGTGCCAGCAGCCAAGAGGGCTCGCGCTCAGGTGGGGAGCTGTTTTTT. This rearrangement joins TRBV4-2 to TRBJ2-2; D is undetermined. CDR3 length: 16 amino acids. The germline gives CDR1 LGHNA, CDR2 YNFKEQ. V was pared by 0 bases and J by 8 bases, with 16 bases between.

With regard to this clonotype: Germline and junction disagree at one end, which may indicate a read error. This chain links TRBV27 with TRBJ1-1; 7 bases map to TRBD1. This CDR3 is built from 14 residues. CDR1 MNHEY and CDR2 SMNVEV come from the germline V gene (reference sequence). The CDR3 coding sequence is TGTACCAGCAGTCTACAGGGGTTTGGGACTGAAGCTTTCTTT. It yields the protein CTSSLQGFGTEAFF.

This clonotype has a handful of counts. A much larger clone lies one base from this, so it may be a read error. This chain connects TRBV7-7 to TRBJ1-1; no reliable D call. This CDR3 has 13 amino acids. Germline CDR1 SSHAT, CDR2 FNYEAQ (reference sequence). The CDR3 sequence is CASSLSLSTEAFF. CDR3 DNA sequence: TGTGCTAGCAGCTTAAGCTTGAGCACTGAAGCTTTCTTT.

Many counts were recorded for this clonotype. The V and J genes are TRBV20-1 and TRBJ2-4, with D perhaps TRBD1 (6 bases). CDR3 length equals 15 residues. Germline values: CDR1 DFQATT, CDR2 SNEGSKA (reference sequence). The V end was cut by 5 bases, the J end by 11 bases, with 25 bases between. CDR3: CSAEGVIQGLTLQYF. CDR3 DNA: TGCAGTGCTGAGGGGGTTATACAGGGTTTGACCCTTCAGTACTTC.

The chain recombines TRBV29-1 with TRBJ2-3; 14 nucleotides match TRBD2. Per the germline V gene, CDR1 is SQVTM and CDR2 is ANQGSEA. With V trimmed by 6 bases and J by 5 bases, 16 bases remained unmatched. This CDR3 has 18 residues. CDR3 loop: CSVSGPGLAGVPVDTQYF. The CDR3 DNA reads TGCAGCGTATCTGGACCGGGACTAGCGGGAGTACCGGTAGATACGCAGTATTTT.

This clonotype appeared a few times. The rearrangement links TRBV14 to TRBJ2-1; D is unresolved. V was cut by 8 bases and J by 9 bases, with 14 bases left in between. Germline assignment: CDR1 SGHDN and CDR2 FVKESK. The CDR3 covers 12 residues. The CDR3 sequence: CASVIVSGEQFF. The CDR3 DNA reads TGTGCCAGCGTGATCGTATCGGGTGAGCAGTTCTTC.

This sequence joins TRBV6-1 and TRBJ1-1; weak D call: TRBD1 (5 bases). Germline CDR1 reads MNHNS; CDR2 reads SASEGT. The germline V and J ends were trimmed by 8 bases and 7 bases, with 14 bases remaining between them. The CDR3 is 12 residues long. The CDR3 here is CASLEQAIEAFF. The CDR3 DNA follows: TGTGCCAGCCTAGAACAGGCTATTGAAGCTTTCTTT.

The genes are TRBV9 and TRBJ1-2, with D unresolved. The CDR3 runs to 11 residues. V lost 6 bases and J 7 bases, leaving 10 bases between the germline ends. Looked up from germline, CDR1 is SGDLS and CDR2 is YYNGEE. CDR3 amino acids: CASNGFGGYTF. The CDR3 DNA reads as TGTGCCAGCAACGGGTTTGGTGGCTACACCTTC.

V and J are TRBV20-1 and TRBJ2-3, with TRBD2 matching over 7 bases. The J segment lost 2 bases and the V segment lost 0 bases, leaving 8 bases of the junction unmatched. From germline, CDR1 is DFQATT and CDR2 SNEGSKA (reference sequence). The CDR3 runs to 16 residues. In DNA, the CDR3 is TGCAGTGCTAGAGATCCCGAGGGGAGGGCCACAGATACGCAGTATTTT. Its translation is CSARDPEGRATDTQYF.

This clonotype was seen more than once but under ten times. The gene calls are TRBV20-1 and TRBJ2-7, with 8 nucleotides matching TRBD1. V lost 4 bases to trimming and J lost 4 bases; unmatched junction nucleotides: 3. CDR1 DFQATT and CDR2 SNEGSKA come from the germline V gene (reference sequence). The CDR3 consists of 12 residues. The CDR3 reads CSAIRDRYEQYF. In nucleotides, the CDR3 is TGCAGTGCTATCCGGGACAGGTACGAGCAGTACTTC.

This clonotype came up a few times. The chain employs TRBV4-2 and TRBJ2-3; TRBD2 aligns across 8 bases. CDR3 length: 15 residues. Looked up from germline, CDR1 is LGHNA and CDR2 is YNFKEQ. Trimming at V came to 4 bases and at J to 4 bases, leaving 7 bases not matched to a gene. The CDR3 region has the DNA TGTGCCAGCAGCCCGGGACTAGTGGGAGCAGATACGCAGTATTTT. Its translation is CASSPGLVGADTQYF.

With respect to this clonotype: A much larger clone is a single base away; this may be a read error. It is likely a read error, because the conserved phenylalanine at the end of the CDR3 is missing. This chain links TRBV12-3 or TRBV12-4 with TRBJ2-7; D is uncertain. V lost 6 bases and J lost 7, with 13 bases in between. The CDR3 covers 12 residues. The CDR3 coding sequence is TGTGCCAGCAGCAGATCAATAGGGGAGCAGTACCTC. Translation: CASSRSIGEQYL.

At least ten counts were recorded for this clonotype. This chain joins TRBV5-1 and TRBJ2-7; D remains ambiguous. Germline V gives CDR1 SGHRS, CDR2 YFSETQ. The CDR3 has 14 residues. The V and J ends lost 3 bases and 3 bases respectively, with 13 bases between them. DNA of the CDR3: TGCGCCAGCAGCTCTACAGTGTATGGCTACGAGCAGTACTTC. It encodes CASSSTVYGYEQYF.

This clonotype was recorded many times. The chain couples TRBV20-1 to TRBJ2-7, with TRBD2 as a possible D gene (5 bases). There are 12 residues in the CDR3. The germline CDR1 and CDR2 sequences are DFQATT and SNEGSKA (reference sequence). Trimming pared 3 bases from V and 6 bases from J, leaving 12 bases between. The CDR3 region is CSARRLYFEQYF. The CDR3 bases are TGCAGTGCTAGGAGACTATATTTCGAGCAGTACTTC.

This clonotype occurred many times. Relative to the germline gene, one junction end is altered; a read error may explain this. This chain uses TRBV5-1 with TRBJ1-1, with TRBD1 identical over 8 bases. This CDR3 contains 14 residues. CDR1 SGHRS and CDR2 YFSETQ come from the germline V gene. CDR3 DNA sequence: TGCGCCAGCAGTTTGGACAGGGAGAGCACTGAAGCTTTCTTT. It codes for CASSLDRESTEAFF.

The chain links TRBV7-8 to TRBJ2-7, with 9 bases aligning to TRBD1. There are 16 residues in the CDR3. Germline V gene sequence: CDR1 SGHVS, CDR2 FQNEAQ. Trimming took 5 bases from V and 6 from J; bases not matched to a gene: 14. Here the CDR3 DNA reads TGTGCCAGCAGCCCCATCCCCGGGACAGGGTTTCTCGAGCAGTACTTC. As protein: CASSPIPGTGFLEQYF.

There are many counts of this clonotype. The J gene is TRBJ1-1, the V gene TRBV10-3, with 9 bases fitting TRBD1. Per the germline V gene, CDR1 is ENHRY and CDR2 is SYGVKD. The CDR3 is 14 amino acids. V shed 4 bases and J 4 bases; nucleotides not matched to a gene: 4. CDR3 coding DNA: TGTGCCATCAGTGGACAGGGGGGCGGCACTGAAGCTTTCTTT. Translation gives CAISGQGGGTEAFF.

The V call is TRBV20-1, the J call TRBJ2-4; TRBD1 is a possible D gene (7 bases). In germline, CDR1 is DFQATT, CDR2 SNEGSKA (reference sequence). Between the trimmed V and J ends, which lost 0 bases and 8 bases, there was a span of 14 bases. This CDR3 contains 14 residues. CDR3 nucleotide sequence: TGCAGTGCTAGAGAGGGCCAGGGGGGTCACATTCAGTACTTC. Amino acids: CSAREGQGGHIQYF.

The chain uses TRBV4-1 and TRBJ1-2, with a weak D call TRBD1 (6 bases). This CDR3 has 14 residues. Per germline, CDR1 MGHRA and CDR2 YSYEKL. V lost 3 bases to trimming and J lost 1 base, with 9 bases between them. The CDR3 protein is CASSQRTVNYGYTF. CDR3 sequence (DNA): TGCGCCAGCAGCCAGCGGACAGTTAACTATGGCTACACCTTC.

The V and J genes are TRBV12-3 or TRBV12-4 and TRBJ2-5; 11 nucleotides match TRBD2. The CDR3 runs to 15 residues. V was clipped by 4 bases and J by 5 bases; unmatched bases: 6. The CDR3 is CASSSTSGSHETQYF. The CDR3 nucleotides are TGTGCCAGCAGTTCTACTAGCGGGAGCCACGAGACCCAGTACTTC.